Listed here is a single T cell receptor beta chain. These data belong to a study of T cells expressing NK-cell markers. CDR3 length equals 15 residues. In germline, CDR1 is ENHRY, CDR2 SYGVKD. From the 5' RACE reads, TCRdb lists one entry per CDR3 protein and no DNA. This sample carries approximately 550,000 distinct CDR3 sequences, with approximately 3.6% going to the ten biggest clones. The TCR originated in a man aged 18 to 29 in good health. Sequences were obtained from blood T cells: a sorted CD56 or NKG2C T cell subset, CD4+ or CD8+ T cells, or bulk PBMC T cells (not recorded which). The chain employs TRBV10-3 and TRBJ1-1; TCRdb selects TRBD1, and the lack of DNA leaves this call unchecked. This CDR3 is CAISESAGGYTEAFF.